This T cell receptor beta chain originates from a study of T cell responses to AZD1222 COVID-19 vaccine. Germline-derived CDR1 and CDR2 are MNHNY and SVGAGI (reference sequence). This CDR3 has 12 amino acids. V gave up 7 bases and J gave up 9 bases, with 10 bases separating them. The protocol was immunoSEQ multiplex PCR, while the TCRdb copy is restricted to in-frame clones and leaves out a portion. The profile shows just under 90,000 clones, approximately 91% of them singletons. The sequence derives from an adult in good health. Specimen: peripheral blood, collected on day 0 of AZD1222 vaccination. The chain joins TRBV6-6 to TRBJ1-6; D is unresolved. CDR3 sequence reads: CASIEWGSPLHF. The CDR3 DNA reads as TGTGCCAGCATCGAATGGGGTTCACCCCTCCACTTT.